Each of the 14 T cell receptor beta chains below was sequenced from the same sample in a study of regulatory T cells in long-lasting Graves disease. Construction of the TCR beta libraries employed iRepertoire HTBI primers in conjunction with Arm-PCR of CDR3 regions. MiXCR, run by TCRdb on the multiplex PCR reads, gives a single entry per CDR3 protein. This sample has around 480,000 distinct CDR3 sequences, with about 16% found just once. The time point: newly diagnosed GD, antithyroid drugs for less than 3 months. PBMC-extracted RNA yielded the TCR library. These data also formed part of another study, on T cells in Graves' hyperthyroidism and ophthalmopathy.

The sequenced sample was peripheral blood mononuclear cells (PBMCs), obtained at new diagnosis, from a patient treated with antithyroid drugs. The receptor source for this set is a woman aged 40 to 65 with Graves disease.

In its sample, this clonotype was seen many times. The CDR3 nucleotides are TGTGCCAGCAGTGGAGGGGCGGGATGGCAGTATTTT. It translates to CASSGGAGWQYF. The chain is built from TRBV2 and TRBJ2-3, with a weak D call TRBD2 (6 bases). Trimming shortened V by 4 bases and J by 11 bases, and 13 bases separated the two germline ends. The CDR3 extends over 12 amino acids. CDR1 is SNHLY and CDR2 is FYNNEI in the germline V gene.

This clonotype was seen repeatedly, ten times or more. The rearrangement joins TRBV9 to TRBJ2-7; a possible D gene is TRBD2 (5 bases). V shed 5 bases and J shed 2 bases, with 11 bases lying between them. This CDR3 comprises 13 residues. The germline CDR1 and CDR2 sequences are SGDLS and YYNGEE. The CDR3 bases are TGTGCCAGCAGTCCCGACGGGACCTACGAGCAGTACTTC. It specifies CASSPDGTYEQYF.

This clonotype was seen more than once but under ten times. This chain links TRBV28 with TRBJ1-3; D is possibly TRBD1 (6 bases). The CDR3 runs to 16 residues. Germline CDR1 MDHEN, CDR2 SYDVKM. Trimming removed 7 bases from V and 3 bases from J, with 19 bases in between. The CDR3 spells CASTFRGQGYGNTIYF. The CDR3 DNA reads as TGTGCCAGCACTTTCCGGGGCCAGGGGTATGGAAACACCATATATTTT.

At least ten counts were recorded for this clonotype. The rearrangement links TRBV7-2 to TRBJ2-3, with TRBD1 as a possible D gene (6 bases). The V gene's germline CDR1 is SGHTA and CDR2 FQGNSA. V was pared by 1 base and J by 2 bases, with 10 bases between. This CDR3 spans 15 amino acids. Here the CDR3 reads CASSLVDSYTDTQYF. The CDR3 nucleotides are TGTGCCAGCAGCTTAGTGGACAGTTACACAGATACGCAGTATTTT. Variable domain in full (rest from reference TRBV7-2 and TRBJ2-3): GAGVSQSPSNKVTEKGKDVELRCDPISGHTALYWYRQSLGQGLEFLIYFQGNSAPDKSGLPSDRFSAERTGGSVSTLTIQRTQQEDSAVYLCASSLVDSYTDTQYFGPGTRLTVL.

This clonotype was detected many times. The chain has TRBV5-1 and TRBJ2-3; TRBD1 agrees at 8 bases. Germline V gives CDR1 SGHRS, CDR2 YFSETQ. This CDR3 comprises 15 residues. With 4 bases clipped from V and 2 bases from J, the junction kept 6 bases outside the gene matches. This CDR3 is CASSHDRGNTDTQYF. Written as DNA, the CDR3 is TGCGCCAGCAGCCACGACAGGGGAAACACAGATACGCAGTATTTT.

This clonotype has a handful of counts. The CDR3 DNA follows: TGCGCCAGCAGCCCCCGGACAGGCTATAATTCACCCCTCCACTTT. It yields the protein CASSPRTGYNSPLHF. V usage is TRBV5-1 and J usage is TRBJ1-6; TRBD1 aligns across 7 bases. Germline V gene sequence: CDR1 SGHRS, CDR2 YFSETQ. With 4 bases clipped from V and 3 bases from J, the junction kept 4 bases outside the gene matches. This CDR3 has 15 residues.

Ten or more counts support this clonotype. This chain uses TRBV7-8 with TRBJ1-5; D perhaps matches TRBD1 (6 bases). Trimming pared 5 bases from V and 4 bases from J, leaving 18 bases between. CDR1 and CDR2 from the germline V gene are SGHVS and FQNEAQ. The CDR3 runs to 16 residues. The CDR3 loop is CASSRSPGQNNQPQHF. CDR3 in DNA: TGTGCCAGCAGCCGTTCCCCCGGACAGAATAATCAGCCCCAGCATTTT.

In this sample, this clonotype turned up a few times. This CDR3 is CSARIPGNTGELFF. The CDR3 nucleotides are TGCAGTGCTAGAATTCCAGGAAACACCGGGGAGCTGTTTTTT. This chain uses TRBV20-1 with TRBJ2-2, with D uncertain. The CDR3 sequence is 14 residues long. Germline CDR1 DFQATT, CDR2 SNEGSKA (reference sequence). Trimming pared 2 bases from V and 2 bases from J, leaving 9 bases between.

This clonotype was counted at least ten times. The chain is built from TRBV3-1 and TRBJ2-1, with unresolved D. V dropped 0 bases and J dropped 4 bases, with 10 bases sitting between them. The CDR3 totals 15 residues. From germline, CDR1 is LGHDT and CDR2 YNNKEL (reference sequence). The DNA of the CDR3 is TGTGCCAGCAGCCAAGACAGCTCGGCGTACAATGAGCAGTTCTTC. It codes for CASSQDSSAYNEQFF.

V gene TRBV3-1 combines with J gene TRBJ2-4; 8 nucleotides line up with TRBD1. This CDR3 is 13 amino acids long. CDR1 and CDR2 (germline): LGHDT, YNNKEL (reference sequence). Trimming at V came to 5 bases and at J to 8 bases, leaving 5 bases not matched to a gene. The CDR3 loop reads CASSSGQGDIQYF. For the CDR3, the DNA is TGTGCCAGCAGCTCAGGACAGGGAGACATTCAGTACTTC.

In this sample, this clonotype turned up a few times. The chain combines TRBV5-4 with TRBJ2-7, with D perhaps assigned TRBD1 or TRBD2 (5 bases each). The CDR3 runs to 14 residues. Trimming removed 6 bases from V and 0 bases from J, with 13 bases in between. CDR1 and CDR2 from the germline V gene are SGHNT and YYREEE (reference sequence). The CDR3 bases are TGTGCCAGCAATGTGGGACCAAGCTCCTACGAGCAGTACTTC. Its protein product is CASNVGPSSYEQYF.

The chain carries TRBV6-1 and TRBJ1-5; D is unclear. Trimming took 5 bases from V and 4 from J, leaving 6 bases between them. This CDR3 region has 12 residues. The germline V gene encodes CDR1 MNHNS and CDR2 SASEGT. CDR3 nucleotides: TGTGCCAGCAGTACAGCTAATCAGCCCCAGCATTTT. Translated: CASSTANQPQHF.

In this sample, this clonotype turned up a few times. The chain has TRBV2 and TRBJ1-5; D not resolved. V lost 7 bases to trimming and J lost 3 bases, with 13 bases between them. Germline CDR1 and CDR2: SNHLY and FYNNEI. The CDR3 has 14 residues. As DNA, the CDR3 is TGTGCCAGCAATGATATGGGGTACAATCAGCCCCAGCATTTT. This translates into CASNDMGYNQPQHF.

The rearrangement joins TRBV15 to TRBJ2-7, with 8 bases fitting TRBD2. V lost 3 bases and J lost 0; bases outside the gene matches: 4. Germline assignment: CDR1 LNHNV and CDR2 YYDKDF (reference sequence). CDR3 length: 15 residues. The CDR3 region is CATSSERGPSYEQYF. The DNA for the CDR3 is TGTGCCACCAGCAGCGAGCGGGGGCCCTCCTACGAGCAGTACTTC.